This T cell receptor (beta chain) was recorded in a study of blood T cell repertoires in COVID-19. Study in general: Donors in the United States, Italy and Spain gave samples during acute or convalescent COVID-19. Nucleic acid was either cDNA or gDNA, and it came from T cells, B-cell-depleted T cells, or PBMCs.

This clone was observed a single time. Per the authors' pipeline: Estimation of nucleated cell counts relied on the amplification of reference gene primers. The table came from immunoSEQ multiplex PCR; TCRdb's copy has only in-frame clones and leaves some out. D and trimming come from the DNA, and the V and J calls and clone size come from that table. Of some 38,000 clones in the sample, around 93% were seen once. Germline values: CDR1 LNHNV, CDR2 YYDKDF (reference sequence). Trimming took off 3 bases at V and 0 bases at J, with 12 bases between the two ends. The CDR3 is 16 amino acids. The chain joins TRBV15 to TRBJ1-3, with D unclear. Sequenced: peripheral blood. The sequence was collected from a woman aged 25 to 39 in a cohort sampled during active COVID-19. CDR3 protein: CATSSEGATSGNTIYF. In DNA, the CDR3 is TGTGCCACCAGCAGCGAGGGTGCTACCTCTGGAAACACCATATATTTT. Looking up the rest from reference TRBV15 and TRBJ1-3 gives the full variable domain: DAMVIQNPRYQVTQFGKPVTLSCSQTLNHNVMYWYQQKSSQAPKLLFHYYDKDFNNEADTPDNFQSRRPNTSFCFLDIRSPGLGDTAMYLCATSSEGATSGNTIYFGEGSWLTVV.